This entry concerns a single TCR beta chain. Its antigen is not known. This entry is derived from a study of T cell responses to AZD1222 COVID-19 vaccine. Libraries were prepared by immunoSEQ multiplex PCR; TCRdb keeps only in-frame clonotypes and omits some of them. The repertoire holds 150,000 to 200,000 clones, 85% to 95% seen once, with about 4.2% in the top ten. The length of the CDR3 is 18 residues. Trimming stripped 4 bases from V and 3 bases from J, with 23 bases between. The germline V gene encodes CDR1 SGHDT and CDR2 YYEEEE. Study findings and constraints: Regions left unmutated in variants are reportedly the target of nearly half of spike-specific TCRs.

The chain uses TRBV5-6 and TRBJ2-1, with D perhaps matching TRBD2 (7 bases). The clonotype originates from an adult in good health. This material consisted of peripheral blood, taken on day 0 of AZD1222 vaccination. CDR3 region: CASSAGLRGAYSYNEQFF. The CDR3 DNA follows: TGTGCCAGCAGCGCGGGACTCCGGGGGGCCTATAGCTACAATGAGCAGTTCTTC.